Listed here are 4 T cell receptor beta chains from one sample, sequenced in a study of cytomegalovirus exposure and HLA in healthy donors. Vbeta (60) and Jbeta (13) primers were used in the PCR. Clones were read by immunoSEQ multiplex PCR, and TCRdb kept only the in-frame ones, dropping some. The profile shows roughly 100,000 clones, more than 60% of them singletons. Sequenced: PBMCs. The receptors derive from a man aged 30 to 39 in good health and CMV-seronegative.

The J gene is TRBJ2-2, the V gene TRBV7-9, with unresolved D. V dropped 0 bases and J dropped 6 bases, with 8 bases sitting between them. Germline V gene sequence: CDR1 SEHNR, CDR2 FQNEAQ (reference sequence). The CDR3 is 14 amino acids. CDR3 bases: TGTGCCAGCAGCTTAGCTCCGAGAGCCGGGGAGCTGTTTTTT. Encoded protein: CASSLAPRAGELFF.

The chain uses TRBV5-1 and TRBJ2-5, with D perhaps TRBD2 (7 bases). Trimming pared 0 bases from V and 5 bases from J, leaving 14 bases between. CDR3 length equals 15 residues. The V gene's germline CDR1 is SGHRS and CDR2 YFSETQ. As DNA, the CDR3 is TGCGCCAGCAGCTTGGCCGCGGGGGCAGGGGAGACCCAGTACTTC. Amino acids: CASSLAAGAGETQYF. Based on the CDR3 plus reference TRBV5-1 and TRBJ2-5, the full variable domain is KAGVTQTPRYLIKTRGQQVTLSCSPISGHRSVSWYQQTPGQGLQFLFEYFSETQRNKGNFPGRFSGRQFSNSRSEMNVSTLELGDSALYLCASSLAAGAGETQYFGPGTRLLVL.

V usage is TRBV5-1 and J usage is TRBJ1-6, with 8 bases lining up with TRBD1. Germline V gene sequence: CDR1 SGHRS, CDR2 YFSETQ. With 4 bases clipped from V and 7 bases from J, the junction kept 4 bases outside the gene matches. The CDR3 loop spans 14 amino acids. Here the CDR3 DNA reads TGCGCCAGCAGCCCGGACAGGGCCAATTCACCCCTCCACTTT. Translation gives CASSPDRANSPLHF.

The chain uses TRBV19 and TRBJ2-1, with 12 bases identical to TRBD2. Trimming at V came to 6 bases and at J to 0 bases, leaving 9 bases not matched to a gene. The CDR3 is made up of 18 amino acids. CDR1 LNHDA and CDR2 SQIVND come from the germline V gene (reference sequence). CDR3: CASSRGLAGGSSYNEQFF. CDR3 DNA sequence: TGTGCCAGTAGCCGAGGGCTAGCGGGGGGGAGCTCCTACAATGAGCAGTTCTTC.